This passage covers 26 T cell receptor beta chains from one sample sequenced in a study of blood T cell repertoires in COVID-19. Libraries were prepared by immunoSEQ multiplex PCR; TCRdb keeps only in-frame clonotypes and omits some of them. The sample has roughly 460,000 clones; 85% to 90% are singletons. The specimen sequenced was peripheral blood. Receptors originate from a man aged 18 to 29 with COVID-19, enrolled during active disease.

This rearrangement joins TRBV7-2 to TRBJ2-3; unclear D gene. The length of the CDR3 is 11 residues. The V gene's germline CDR1 is SGHTA and CDR2 FQGNSA. V was trimmed by 7 bases and J by 3 bases, leaving 5 bases between them. The CDR3 loop is CASTKTDTQYF. DNA of the CDR3: TGTGCCAGCACCAAAACAGATACGCAGTATTTT.

Regarding this clone: Other DNA sequences in the same sample also yield this CDR3. V gene TRBV2 combines with J gene TRBJ2-3; TRBD2 aligns across 7 bases. The CDR3 is 14 amino acids. Unmatched junction bases numbered 1, after V lost 4 bases and J lost 0 bases. The germline V gene encodes CDR1 SNHLY and CDR2 FYNNEI. CDR3 in amino acids: CASSVGGSTDTQYF. CDR3 DNA: TGTGCCAGCAGTGTCGGGGGGAGCACAGATACGCAGTATTTT.

V usage is TRBV25-1 and J usage is TRBJ2-2; D is ambiguous. CDR1 and CDR2 from the germline V gene are MGHDK and SYGVNS. The V end was cut by 3 bases, the J end by 1 base, with 12 bases between. This CDR3 contains 16 residues. The CDR3 DNA reads TGTGCCAGCAGTGATTCCGCTCTAAGGAACACCGGGGAGCTGTTTTTT. This sequence encodes CASSDSALRNTGELFF. Based on the CDR3 plus reference TRBV25-1 and TRBJ2-2, the full variable domain is EADIYQTPRYLVIGTGKKITLECSQTMGHDKMYWYQQDPGMELHLIHYSYGVNSTEKGDLSSESTVSRIRTEHFPLTLESARPSHTSQYLCASSDSALRNTGELFFGEGSRLTVL.

This chain connects TRBV19 to TRBJ2-7; 8 bases are a match to TRBD1. Germline CDR1 LNHDA, CDR2 SQIVND (reference sequence). The CDR3 has 12 amino acids. Trimming at V came to 2 bases and at J to 11 bases, leaving 5 bases not matched to a gene. The CDR3 coding sequence is TGTGCCAGTAGTATACAGGGGGCAGGGGAGTACTTC. This translates into CASSIQGAGEYF. The full variable domain, in which reference TRBV19 and TRBJ2-7 provide the parts outside the CDR3, is DGGITQSPKYLFRKEGQNVTLSCEQNLNHDAMYWYRQDPGQGLRLIYYSQIVNDFQKGDIAEGYSVSREKKESFPLTVTSAQKNPTAFYLCASSIQGAGEYFGPGTRLTVT.

The chain has TRBV21-1 and TRBJ2-7; the table calls TRBD2, which could not be checked here. TRBV21-1 is tagged as a pseudogene. The CDR3 spans 16 residues. Here the CDR3 reads CASSPTGTSGGYEQYF. In DNA, the CDR3 is TGTGCCAGCAGCCCCACCGGGACTAGCGGCGGCTACGAGCAGTACTTC.

The chain employs TRBV5-1 and TRBJ2-2; D perhaps matches TRBD1 (6 bases). The CDR3 runs 15 residues. Germline lookup yields CDR1 SGHRS and CDR2 YFSETQ. V shed 2 bases and J shed 1 base, with 9 bases lying between them. The DNA for the CDR3 is TGCGCCAGCAGCTTTTTACAGGGGAACACCGGGGAGCTGTTTTTT. Amino acids: CASSFLQGNTGELFF.

The rearrangement links TRBV6-1 to TRBJ2-1; 7 nucleotides match TRBD2. V trimming: 2 bases; J trimming: 3 bases; junction bases outside the gene matches: 4. From germline, CDR1 is MNHNS and CDR2 SASEGT. This CDR3 comprises 15 residues. The CDR3 nucleotides read TGTGCCAGCAGTGAAAGTAGCGGGTTCTACAATGAGCAGTTCTTC. Encoded protein: CASSESSGFYNEQFF.

V and J are TRBV6-5 and TRBJ2-7, with 9 positions matching TRBD1. In germline, CDR1 is MNHEY, CDR2 SVGAGI. Losses at the gene ends were 6 bases for V and 6 bases for J; bases not matched to a gene: 9. The CDR3 loop spans 14 amino acids. CDR3 sequence: CASRSQGAGGEQYF. In nucleotides, the CDR3 is TGTGCCAGCAGGTCACAGGGGGCTGGAGGCGAGCAGTACTTC.

The chain couples TRBV3-1 (or the pseudogene TRBV3-2) to TRBJ2-7, with TRBD1 matching over 8 bases. Germline V gene lookup returns CDR1 LGHDT and CDR2 YNNKEL (reference sequence). CDR3 length: 15 amino acids. V dropped 6 bases and J dropped 4; count of bases not matched to a gene: 11. This CDR3 is CASSDRGARAYEQYF. CDR3 nucleotide sequence: TGTGCCAGCAGTGACAGGGGCGCGAGAGCGTACGAGCAGTACTTC.

This clone was observed a single time. This chain connects TRBV5-1 to TRBJ2-3, with 8 bases aligning to TRBD2. This CDR3 contains 15 residues. J gave up 4 bases and V 4 bases, and 8 bases lay outside the gene matches. The germline V gene encodes CDR1 SGHRS and CDR2 YFSETQ. The CDR3: CASSLTSANPDTQYF. CDR3 DNA sequence: TGCGCCAGCAGCCTGACTAGCGCTAACCCAGATACGCAGTATTTT.

V usage is TRBV5-4 and J usage is TRBJ2-1; 10 nucleotides line up with TRBD2. Germline CDR1 reads SGHNT; CDR2 reads YYREEE (reference sequence). Unmatched junction bases numbered 1, after V lost 2 bases and J lost 8 bases. This CDR3 spans 13 amino acids. Here the CDR3 reads CASSFGTSDEQFF. The CDR3 DNA sequence: TGTGCCAGCAGCTTCGGGACTAGCGATGAGCAGTTCTTC.

The chain carries TRBV7-9 and TRBJ2-2; D call uncertain. The CDR3 spans 14 residues. Germline V gene lookup returns CDR1 SEHNR and CDR2 FQNEAQ (reference sequence). The V end was cut by 2 bases, the J end by 6 bases, with 10 bases between. CDR3: CASSLLAAAGELFF. In DNA, the CDR3 is TGTGCCAGCAGCTTATTGGCGGCTGCCGGGGAGCTGTTTTTT. The full variable domain, its missing parts supplied by reference TRBV7-9 and TRBJ2-2, is DTGVSQNPRHKITKRGQNVTFRCDPISEHNRLYWYRQTLGQGPEFLTYFQNEAQLEKSRLLSDRFSAERPKGSFSTLEIQRTEQGDSAMYLCASSLLAAAGELFFGEGSRLTVL.

The chain employs TRBV6-5 and TRBJ2-3; D is unclear. Germline CDR1 and CDR2: MNHEY and SVGAGI. The CDR3 sequence is 15 residues long. Deletions cut 2 bases from V and 0 bases from J, with 9 bases between. CDR3: CASSYNARSTDTQYF. Here the CDR3 DNA reads TGTGCCAGCAGTTACAATGCCAGAAGCACAGATACGCAGTATTTT.

The sample holds one count of this clone. As DNA, the CDR3 is TGCGCCAGCAGCACCCGGACTGATTCCTACGAGCAGTACTTC. Translation: CASSTRTDSYEQYF. This chain connects TRBV5-1 to TRBJ2-7; TRBD2 is a possible D gene (5 bases). Trimming cost V 4 bases and J 1 base, with 12 bases left between them. There are 14 residues in the CDR3. CDR1 and CDR2 from the germline V gene are SGHRS and YFSETQ. The variable domain in full, completed from reference TRBV5-1 and TRBJ2-7, reads KAGVTQTPRYLIKTRGQQVTLSCSPISGHRSVSWYQQTPGQGLQFLFEYFSETQRNKGNFPGRFSGRQFSNSRSEMNVSTLELGDSALYLCASSTRTDSYEQYFGPGTRLTVT.

V is TRBV7-8 and J is TRBJ2-7, with D possibly matching TRBD1 (5 bases). V lost 1 base to trimming and J lost 6 bases, with 13 bases between them. Germline assignment: CDR1 SGHVS and CDR2 FQNEAQ. The CDR3 has 14 residues. CDR3 sequence (DNA): TGTGCCAGCAGCTTAGAGGGGTCCCTTTCCGAGCAGTACTTC. Its protein product is CASSLEGSLSEQYF.

The chain combines TRBV27 with TRBJ1-1, with D unresolved. The CDR3 has 13 residues. Germline assignment: CDR1 MNHEY and CDR2 SMNVEV (reference sequence). Trimming cost V 0 bases and J 5 bases, with 7 bases left between them. CDR3: CASSLSYLTEAFF. The CDR3 nucleotides are TGTGCCAGCAGTTTATCGTACCTAACTGAAGCTTTCTTT.

This clone has only a few counts. The genes are TRBV6-1 and TRBJ2-1, with no clear D. CDR3 length: 13 amino acids. V lost 2 bases and J 4 bases, leaving 6 bases between the germline ends. Germline V CDR1 and CDR2: MNHNS, SASEGT. The CDR3 is CASSESEYNEQFF. The CDR3 DNA reads as TGTGCCAGCAGTGAAAGCGAATACAATGAGCAGTTCTTC.

The chain employs TRBV19 and TRBJ2-2; TRBD2 aligns across 7 bases. The CDR3 spans 17 residues. V was clipped by 3 bases and J by 3 bases; unmatched bases: 10. CDR1 is LNHDA and CDR2 is SQIVND in the germline V gene (reference sequence). The CDR3 is CASSIGTGGVYTGELFF. CDR3 in DNA: TGTGCCAGTAGTATCGGGACGGGAGGCGTGTACACCGGGGAGCTGTTTTTT. Full variable domain (rest looked up from reference TRBV19 and TRBJ2-2): DGGITQSPKYLFRKEGQNVTLSCEQNLNHDAMYWYRQDPGQGLRLIYYSQIVNDFQKGDIAEGYSVSREKKESFPLTVTSAQKNPTAFYLCASSIGTGGVYTGELFFGEGSRLTVL.

The V call is TRBV5-4, the J call TRBJ2-6; D unclear. Germline CDR1 and CDR2: SGHNT and YYREEE (reference sequence). With 4 bases removed from V and 1 base from J, the gap between germline ends came to 6 bases. This CDR3 region has 14 residues. CDR3 in DNA: TGTGCCAGCAGCCCCAAATCTGGGGCCAACGTCCTGACTTTC. Translated: CASSPKSGANVLTF.

The chain carries TRBV13 and TRBJ1-1; no firm D call. The ends were cut back, 5 bases at V and 3 bases at J, with 7 bases in the middle. The CDR3 has 12 residues. From germline, CDR1 is PRHDT and CDR2 FYEKMQ (reference sequence). The CDR3 DNA reads as TGTGCCAGCAGCCGGAGGGACACTGAAGCTTTCTTT. Translated, it gives CASSRRDTEAFF.

The rearrangement joins TRBV4-1 to TRBJ2-7, with 11 bases identical to TRBD2. The germline gives CDR1 MGHRA, CDR2 YSYEKL. CDR3 length equals 17 residues. Losses at the gene ends were 1 base for V and 4 bases for J; bases not matched to a gene: 9. The CDR3 protein is CASSQAKGLAASYEQYF. CDR3 sequence (DNA): TGCGCCAGCAGCCAAGCTAAGGGACTAGCGGCTTCTTACGAGCAGTACTTC.

The chain carries TRBV29-1 and TRBJ2-7; 10 positions agree with TRBD2. In germline, CDR1 is SQVTM, CDR2 ANQGSEA. J was trimmed by 2 bases and V by 0 bases; bases with no gene match: 7. The CDR3 runs 16 residues. CDR3 coding DNA: TGCAGCGTTGAAGATCTTCGAGCGGGAGGGACCTACGAGCAGTACTTC. This translates into CSVEDLRAGGTYEQYF.

Written as DNA, the CDR3 is TGTGCCAGCAGCTTAGGGGGGACTACCTACAATGAGCAGTTCTTC. Its translation: CASSLGGTTYNEQFF. The J gene is TRBJ2-1, the V gene TRBV7-3; TRBD2 aligns across 7 bases. This CDR3 comprises 15 residues. The V gene end was trimmed by 2 bases and the J gene end by 2 bases; junction bases not matched to a gene: 3. Germline V gives CDR1 SGHTA, CDR2 FQGTGA.

The chain is built from TRBV2 and TRBJ2-2; 9 bases match TRBD1. With 6 bases clipped from V and 1 base from J, the junction kept 6 bases outside the gene matches. The CDR3 runs 16 residues. Looked up from germline, CDR1 is SNHLY and CDR2 is FYNNEI. CDR3 sequence (DNA): TGTGCCAGCAGCCCTCGGACAGGGGTGAACACCGGGGAGCTGTTTTTT. Protein sequence: CASSPRTGVNTGELFF.

This chain links TRBV3-1 (or the pseudogene TRBV3-2) with TRBJ1-1; perhaps TRBD1 as D (6 bases). The length of the CDR3 is 14 residues. Between the trimmed V and J ends, which lost 1 base and 3 bases, there was a span of 9 bases. CDR1 is LGHDT, CDR2 YNNKEL, per germline (reference sequence). The chain's CDR3 is CASSQGTDHTEAFF. CDR3 bases: TGTGCCAGCAGCCAAGGGACAGATCACACTGAAGCTTTCTTT.

This chain links TRBV10-3 with TRBJ2-3, with 10 bases that match TRBD2. The V segment lost 5 bases and the J segment 0 bases; nucleotides outside the gene matches: 8. Germline CDR1 and CDR2: ENHRY and SYGVKD. This CDR3 is 17 amino acids long. Here the CDR3 DNA reads TGTGCCATCAGTCCTACCCCTAGCGGGAGTAGCACAGATACGCAGTATTTT. This gives the protein CAISPTPSGSSTDTQYF.